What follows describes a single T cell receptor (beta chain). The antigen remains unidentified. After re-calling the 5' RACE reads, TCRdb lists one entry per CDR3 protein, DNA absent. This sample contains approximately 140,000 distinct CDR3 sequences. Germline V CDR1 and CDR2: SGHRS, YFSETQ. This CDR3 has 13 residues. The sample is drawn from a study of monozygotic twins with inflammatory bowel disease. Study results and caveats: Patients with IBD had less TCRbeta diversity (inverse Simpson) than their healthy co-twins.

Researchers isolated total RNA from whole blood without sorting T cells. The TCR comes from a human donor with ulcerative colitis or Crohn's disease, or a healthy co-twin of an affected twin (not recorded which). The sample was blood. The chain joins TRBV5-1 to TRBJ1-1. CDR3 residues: CASSLSTNTEAFF.